Sequencing of this T cell receptor beta chain was carried out in a study of blood T cells in healthy people across ages. Study-level findings and limits: A roughly linear fall in TCR beta diversity per million T cells was seen with increasing age. Percentage of naive T cells showed a strong correlation with TCR beta diversity.

Germline-derived CDR1 and CDR2 are SGHRS and YFSETQ. CDR3 length equals 14 residues. The junction had 5 bases not matched to a gene; V was cut back by 4 bases and J by 3 bases. About this clonotype: The antigen is unknown.

Through a sample-barcoded 5' primer and a J-beta primer mix, a second PCR was run for roughly 6 to 11 cycles. TCRdb re-called the 5' RACE reads through MiXCR, storing one row per CDR3 protein. The data show approximately 760,000 distinct CDR3 sequences, just under 25% seen once. The sample was also reused in another study, on T cells of mothers and their children. According to that study: Donation came from a few healthy Caucasian mothers together with their six children. Slightly higher but non-significant overlap marked related mother-child pairs versus unrelated pairs.

Specimen: blood. V is TRBV5-1 and J is TRBJ2-7; 9 nucleotides line up with TRBD1. The TCR was taken from a boy younger than 18 in good health. CDR3: CASSIGTGIYEQYF. The CDR3 DNA follows: TGCGCCAGCAGCATCGGGACAGGGATCTACGAGCAGTACTTC.